The clone carrying this T cell receptor (beta chain) was recorded a few times. This specimen belongs to a study of blood T cell repertoires in COVID-19. In the study overall: The United States, Italy and Spain were the sources of the acute and convalescent COVID-19 samples. The cDNA or gDNA used as material had been derived from T cells, B-cell-depleted T cells, or PBMCs.

Authors' analysis steps: Amplification of reference gene primers was used by the study to estimate nucleated cell counts. The method was immunoSEQ multiplex PCR; TCRdb's version includes in-frame clones alone and lacks a portion of them. D and trimming were read from the DNA, whereas the V and J calls and clone size are those reported in that table. The data contain fewer than 300,000 clones, about 88% of them singletons. CDR3 length: 15 residues. Per germline, CDR1 MNHEY and CDR2 SMNVEV (reference sequence). Trimming left V 7 bases short and J 6 bases short, with 19 bases between. The clonotype originates from a man aged 55 to 70 who had recovered from COVID-19. V gene TRBV27 combines with J gene TRBJ1-5; D is ambiguous. Source material: peripheral blood. CDR3 coding DNA: TGTGCCAGCACCCCTTCCGGGTTTATCGGTCAGCCCCAGCATTTT. Encoded protein: CASTPSGFIGQPQHF.